This entry lists 31 T cell receptor beta chains sequenced from one sample in a study of shared clonotypes between healthy human individuals. TCRdb keeps only in-frame clones here, not all; method: immunoSEQ multiplex PCR. This table holds around 430,000 clones, about 85% found once. Material for sequencing was PBMCs. Receptor source: a woman between 35 and 50 years old in good health. Some clones in this sample may be carry-over from other donors' samples.

The genes are TRBV30 and TRBJ2-3; TRBD2 matches 12 bases. The CDR3 totals 16 residues. CDR1 is GTSNPN, CDR2 SVGIG, per germline (reference sequence). The CDR3 nucleotides read TGTTCCGGGGGAGGACTAGCGGGGTGGGACACAGATACGCAGTATTTT. Residues: CSGGGLAGWDTDTQYF. The full variable domain, its missing parts supplied by reference TRBV30 and TRBJ2-3, is SQTIHQWPATLVQPVGSPLSLECTVEGTSNPNLYWYRQAAGRGLQLLFYSVGIGQISSEVPQNLSASRPQDRQFILSSKKLLLSDSGFYLCSGGGLAGWDTDTQYFGPGTRLTVL.

This chain connects TRBV7-2 to TRBJ2-7; TRBD1 matches 9 bases. Per germline, CDR1 SGHTA and CDR2 FQGNSA. J gave up 1 base and V 4 bases, and 5 bases lay outside the gene matches. The CDR3 consists of 15 residues. The DNA for the CDR3 is TGTGCCAGCAGCTCGGACAGGGGAGGTTCCTACGAGCAGTACTTC. It codes for CASSSDRGGSYEQYF.

The rearrangement links TRBV6-5 to TRBJ2-5, with 9 bases lining up with TRBD2. V dropped 0 bases and J dropped 5; count of bases not matched to a gene: 7. Germline CDR1 and CDR2: MNHEY and SVGAGI. The CDR3 loop spans 16 amino acids. The CDR3 sequence: CASSYSRGLAGETQYF. The CDR3 DNA is TGTGCCAGCAGTTACTCGAGGGGTCTAGCGGGGGAGACCCAGTACTTC.

This chain connects TRBV10-3 to TRBJ1-1; TRBD1 is a possible D gene (5 bases). The CDR3 has 14 amino acids. V was trimmed by 0 bases and J by 4 bases, leaving 9 bases between them. Germline V gene sequence: CDR1 ENHRY, CDR2 SYGVKD. CDR3 sequence reads: CAISESQGSTEAFF. CDR3 bases: TGTGCCATCAGTGAGTCGCAGGGTAGCACTGAAGCTTTCTTT.

This clone has just one count. The genes are TRBV30 and TRBJ1-6; D remains unclear. The CDR3 covers 14 residues. The V end lost 0 bases, the J end lost 10 bases, and 13 bases lay between the germline ends. Germline V gene lookup returns CDR1 GTSNPN and CDR2 SVGIG (reference sequence). CDR3 sequence reads: CAWSVLDGRSPLHF. The CDR3 DNA reads TGTGCCTGGAGTGTACTCGATGGACGGTCACCCCTCCACTTT. The full variable domain, completed using reference TRBV30 and TRBJ1-6, is SQTIHQWPATLVQPVGSPLSLECTVEGTSNPNLYWYRQAAGRGLQLLFYSVGIGQISSEVPQNLSASRPQDRQFILSSKKLLLSDSGFYLCAWSVLDGRSPLHFGNGTRLTVT.

The chain couples TRBV4-1 to TRBJ2-3; TRBD2 aligns across 15 bases. The CDR3 covers 19 residues. Germline CDR1 and CDR2: MGHRA and YSYEKL. The V segment lost 8 bases and the J segment 4 bases; nucleotides outside the gene matches: 16. The CDR3 sequence: CASYRGLAGGEPVADTQYF. DNA of the CDR3: TGCGCCAGCTACAGAGGACTAGCGGGAGGGGAACCTGTTGCAGATACGCAGTATTTT.

The chain links TRBV5-1 to TRBJ2-7; D possibly corresponds to TRBD2 (6 bases). Looked up from germline, CDR1 is SGHRS and CDR2 is YFSETQ. The CDR3 spans 14 residues. With 0 bases removed from V and 5 bases from J, the gap between germline ends came to 12 bases. The CDR3, as DNA: TGCGCCAGCAGCTTGGTGGGGGGAAACCACGAGCAGTACTTC. It translates to CASSLVGGNHEQYF.

The rearrangement uses TRBV19 and TRBJ2-7; D possibly uses TRBD1 or TRBD2 (5 bases each). Between the trimmed V and J ends, which lost 3 bases and 4 bases, there was a span of 16 bases. The CDR3 has 15 residues. Germline CDR1 LNHDA, CDR2 SQIVND (reference sequence). DNA for the CDR3: TGTGCCAGTAGTATCATATCGCAGGGACGTTACGAGCAGTACTTC. Translated, it gives CASSIISQGRYEQYF.

This clone was seen repeatedly, ten times or more. The chain recombines TRBV6-1 with TRBJ2-7; the D gene is possibly TRBD1 (6 bases). The CDR3 extends over 15 amino acids. The V and J ends lost 2 bases and 6 bases respectively, with 17 bases between them. Germline CDR1 is MNHNS and CDR2 is SASEGT. CDR3 nucleotide sequence: TGTGCCAGCAGTGAACTGGCAGGGGTACCTTCCGAGCAGTACTTC. Amino acids: CASSELAGVPSEQYF.

The chain joins TRBV18 to TRBJ2-2; 12 bases align to TRBD2. The V gene end was trimmed by 4 bases and the J gene end by 0 bases; junction bases not matched to a gene: 3. The CDR3 contains 17 residues. From germline, CDR1 is KGHSH and CDR2 LQKENI. The CDR3 DNA is TGTGCCAGCTCACTACTAGCGGGAGGCTCGAACACCGGGGAGCTGTTTTTT. Amino acids: CASSLLAGGSNTGELFF.

This clone was observed a single time. V and J are TRBV5-5 and TRBJ2-3; 8 bases match TRBD2. The CDR3 extends over 15 amino acids. The germline V gene encodes CDR1 SGHKS and CDR2 YYEKEE (reference sequence). J was trimmed by 2 bases and V by 5 bases; bases with no gene match: 7. This CDR3 reads CASSYELAVTDTQYF. In DNA form, the CDR3 reads TGTGCCAGCAGTTATGAACTAGCGGTCACAGATACGCAGTATTTT.

This clone was picked up one time. At one end the junction does not follow the germline gene, possibly because of a read error. The V call is TRBV30, the J call TRBJ2-7; no reliable D call. This CDR3 is built from 11 residues. Germline loops: CDR1 GTSNPN, CDR2 SVGIG (reference sequence). The CDR3 here is CARSGPYEQYF. The DNA for the CDR3 is TGCGCCCGGAGTGGACCCTATGAGCAGTACTTC. Full variable domain (rest looked up from reference TRBV30 and TRBJ2-7): SQTIHQWPATLVQPVGSPLSLECTVEGTSNPNLYWYRQAAGRGLQLLFYSVGIGQISSEVPQNLSASRPQDRQFILSSKKLLLSDSGFYLCARSGPYEQYFGPGTRLTVT.

The chain is built from TRBV4-3 and TRBJ2-1; no definite D call. The V gene's germline CDR1 is LGHNA and CDR2 YSLEER. V was trimmed by 2 bases and J by 9 bases, leaving 23 bases between them. CDR3 length equals 17 residues. In DNA, the CDR3 is TGCGCCAGCAGCCAAAATTTTCAGCGAGCCCTCGGCGGTGAGCAGTTCTTC. Translated, it gives CASSQNFQRALGGEQFF.

The rearrangement joins TRBV7-3 to TRBJ2-2, with D unresolved. This CDR3 spans 14 amino acids. Trimming removed 4 bases at V and 6 bases at J, with 12 bases between. Germline values: CDR1 SGHTA, CDR2 FQGTGA. The CDR3 DNA follows: TGTGCCAGCAGCTCCCCGACCGTCGCCGGGGAGCTGTTTTTT. Encoded protein: CASSSPTVAGELFF.

This clone was picked up a small number of times. This chain uses TRBV14 with TRBJ2-7; D is possibly TRBD1 (6 bases). Germline lookup yields CDR1 SGHDN and CDR2 FVKESK. The CDR3 has 16 residues. Trimming removed 0 bases from V and 2 bases from J, with 14 bases in between. CDR3 residues: CASSQDRGLPPYEQYF. CDR3 DNA: TGTGCCAGCAGCCAAGACAGGGGCCTGCCCCCCTACGAGCAGTACTTC.

V gene TRBV2 combines with J gene TRBJ2-1, with 9 bases aligning to TRBD2. The CDR3 runs 14 residues. Per germline, CDR1 SNHLY and CDR2 FYNNEI. V trimming: 4 bases; J trimming: 9 bases; junction bases outside the gene matches: 7. The CDR3 sequence is CASSGTSAIAEQFF. In nucleotides, the CDR3 is TGTGCCAGCAGTGGGACTAGCGCGATCGCTGAGCAGTTCTTC.

This clone was detected only once. The chain is built from TRBV28 and TRBJ2-7, with 10 bases fitting TRBD2. The V gene end was trimmed by 5 bases and the J gene end by 2 bases; junction bases not matched to a gene: 6. Germline lookup yields CDR1 MDHEN and CDR2 SYDVKM. This CDR3 comprises 15 residues. CDR3 bases: TGTGCCAGCAGTGTAGCGGGAGGTAGTACCTACGAGCAGTACTTC. The encoded protein is CASSVAGGSTYEQYF.

This chain joins TRBV10-3 and TRBJ2-7; 12 nucleotides line up with TRBD1. There are 13 residues in the CDR3. In germline, CDR1 is ENHRY, CDR2 SYGVKD. The ends lost 2 bases at V and 12 bases at J; junction bases unmatched: 5. CDR3 sequence: CAISEPGTGGTYF. DNA for the CDR3: TGTGCCATCAGTGAGCCCGGGACAGGGGGCACGTACTTC.

The chain has TRBV11-2 and TRBJ2-7; D remains unclear. The V end was cut by 2 bases, the J end by 6 bases, with 11 bases between. The germline V gene encodes CDR1 SGHAT and CDR2 FQNNGV. The CDR3 extends over 13 amino acids. The CDR3 DNA sequence: TGTGCCAGCAGCTTATCCGGGTATGGCGAGCAGTACTTC. It translates to CASSLSGYGEQYF.

The chain combines TRBV5-8 with TRBJ1-5; D gene ambiguous. Trimming pared 2 bases from V and 0 bases from J, leaving 12 bases between. This CDR3 has 16 amino acids. The germline V gene encodes CDR1 SGHTS and CDR2 YDEGEE. This CDR3 is CASSFTRQHSNQPQHF. For the CDR3, the DNA is TGTGCCAGCAGCTTCACCCGGCAGCATAGCAATCAGCCCCAGCATTTT.

This chain links TRBV5-1 with TRBJ2-2, with 9 positions matching TRBD2. The CDR3 has 15 amino acids. V lost 5 bases to trimming and J lost 3 bases; unmatched junction nucleotides: 5. The germline gives CDR1 SGHRS, CDR2 YFSETQ. The chain's CDR3 is CASSRLAEYTGELFF. In DNA, the CDR3 is TGCGCCAGCAGTCGACTAGCGGAATACACCGGGGAGCTGTTTTTT.

This chain joins TRBV9 and TRBJ2-1; D is unclear. The germline V gene encodes CDR1 SGDLS and CDR2 YYNGEE. The CDR3 contains 12 residues. The V end was cut by 0 bases, the J end by 4 bases, with 2 bases between. This CDR3 is CASSVEYNEQFF. Here the CDR3 DNA reads TGTGCCAGCAGCGTAGAGTACAATGAGCAGTTCTTC.

With respect to this clone: A read error may explain this, as a much larger clone is one base away. The chain has TRBV5-6 and TRBJ2-1, with 8 bases aligning to TRBD2. Per germline, CDR1 SGHDT and CDR2 YYEEEE. V was pared by 3 bases and J by 12 bases, with 5 bases of the junction left unmatched. The CDR3 totals 12 residues. The CDR3 reads CASSWTSRWQFF. CDR3 DNA sequence: TGTGCCAGCAGCTGGACTAGCCGGTGGCAGTTCTTC. The full variable domain, completed using reference TRBV5-6 and TRBJ2-1, is DAGVTQSPTHLIKTRGQQVTLRCSPKSGHDTVSWYQQALGQGPQFIFQYYEEEERQRGNFPDRFSGHQFPNYSSELNVNALLLGDSALYLCASSWTSRWQFFGPGTRLTVL.

A word on this clone: Other DNA sequences in this specimen translate into the identical CDR3. The chain combines TRBV5-6 with TRBJ2-7; maybe TRBD2 (5 bases). Trimming left V 4 bases short and J 3 bases short, with 11 bases between. Germline V gene lookup returns CDR1 SGHDT and CDR2 YYEEEE. The CDR3 has 13 residues. CDR3 nucleotides: TGTGCCAGCAGCCCTGGACTCAACTACGAGCAGTACTTC. The encoded protein is CASSPGLNYEQYF. The variable domain in full, completed from reference TRBV5-6 and TRBJ2-7, reads DAGVTQSPTHLIKTRGQQVTLRCSPKSGHDTVSWYQQALGQGPQFIFQYYEEEERQRGNFPDRFSGHQFPNYSSELNVNALLLGDSALYLCASSPGLNYEQYFGPGTRLTVT.

The rearrangement uses TRBV6-1 and TRBJ1-5; D call uncertain. The CDR3 consists of 12 residues. Germline values: CDR1 MNHNS, CDR2 SASEGT. V lost 5 bases and J lost 6, with 8 bases in between. The CDR3 protein is CASSRVSQPQHF. The CDR3 nucleotides are TGTGCCAGCAGTAGGGTTAGTCAGCCCCAGCATTTT.

The chain recombines TRBV19 with TRBJ1-4, with D maybe TRBD1 (6 bases). Deletions cut 3 bases from V and 10 bases from J, with 18 bases between. The germline gives CDR1 LNHDA, CDR2 SQIVND (reference sequence). The CDR3 runs to 15 residues. The CDR3 nucleotides are TGTGCCAGTAGTATCCACCCAATACAGGGCGGAAAACTGTTTTTT. Translation: CASSIHPIQGGKLFF.

This rearrangement joins TRBV19 to TRBJ2-3; the D gene is possibly TRBD1 (6 bases). V lost 3 bases, J lost 5 bases, and 9 bases lay in between. From germline, CDR1 is LNHDA and CDR2 SQIVND (reference sequence). The CDR3 has 13 residues. The CDR3 loop is CASSISGEDTQYF. For the CDR3, the DNA is TGTGCCAGTAGTATTTCAGGGGAAGATACGCAGTATTTT.

CDR3 region: CASIGRDRAYNEQFF. The CDR3 region has the DNA TGTGCCAGCATCGGCCGGGACAGAGCCTACAATGAGCAGTTCTTC. V and J are TRBV11-1 and TRBJ2-1; 7 bases are a match to TRBD1. The CDR3 runs to 15 residues. CDR1 and CDR2 (germline): SGHAT, FQDESV (reference sequence). V lost 7 bases and J lost 2; bases outside the gene matches: 8. The variable domain in full, with the rest retrieved from reference TRBV11-1 and TRBJ2-1, is EAEVAQSPRYKITEKSQAVAFWCDPISGHATLYWYRQILGQGPELLVQFQDESVVDDSQLPKDRFSAERLKGVDSTLKIQPAELGDSAMYLCASIGRDRAYNEQFFGPGTRLTVL.

CDR3 residues: CASSLCEDTGELFF. The DNA of the CDR3 is TGTGCCAGCAGCTTGTGTGAGGATACCGGGGAGCTGTTTTTT. This rearrangement joins TRBV5-7 to TRBJ2-2; no definite D call. TRBV5-7 is labeled an ORF, and its function is uncertain. V was trimmed by 1 base and J by 5 bases, leaving 9 bases between them. The CDR3 spans 14 residues.

This clone showed up just once. This sequence joins TRBV10-1 and TRBJ1-2; D is unclear. The V end lost 8 bases, the J end lost 0 bases, and 10 bases lay between the germline ends. Germline values: CDR1 WNHNN, CDR2 SYGVQD (reference sequence). The CDR3 length is 13 residues. The CDR3 bases are TGCGCCAGCTCCGCGGACCCTAACTATGGCTACACCTTC. The encoded protein is CASSADPNYGYTF.

The chain joins TRBV28 to TRBJ2-5; maybe TRBD2 (7 bases). Germline V gene data show CDR1 as MDHEN and CDR2 as SYDVKM. The CDR3 spans 17 residues. The V gene lost 6 bases and the J gene lost 0 bases, with 20 bases spanning the gap. The CDR3 nucleotides are TGTGCCAGCAGCCCCCCGAGGGGGGGCAGGTACCAAGAGACCCAGTACTTC. It translates to CASSPPRGGRYQETQYF.